The following is a T cell receptor beta chain sequence with its context. Its specificity is not known. The source of the sample is a study of PD-L1 blockade in urothelial cancer. Study in general: Atezolizumab at 1,200 mg intravenously every 3 weeks was started by patients at some point between 2014 and 2015.

Sequencing used immunoSEQ multiplex PCR; TCRdb keeps in-frame clones, though not all of them. Among 28,000 or so clones listed, about 86% were seen once. With V trimmed by 2 bases and J by 0 bases, 9 bases remained unmatched. Germline lookup yields CDR1 MDHEN and CDR2 SYDVKM. The CDR3 runs 18 residues. Notes on the study in general: In blood sampled pretreatment, TCR clonality below the median predicted better survival.

The chain uses TRBV28 and TRBJ2-4, with 8 bases that match TRBD2. This receptor was taken from a man between 60 and 75 years old with urothelial cancer. Sequenced material: PBMCs, taken around atezolizumab (anti-PD-L1) treatment. The CDR3 region is CASSLPTSGILAKNIQYF. CDR3 DNA: TGTGCCAGCAGTTTACCTACTAGCGGTATACTAGCCAAAAACATTCAGTACTTC.